The T cell receptor (beta chain) under discussion was sequenced for a study of T cells in localized non-small cell lung cancer. Whole-study results and caveats: Among blood samples, higher T cell density accompanied longer overall survival. The highest T cell clonality was in uninvolved adjacent lung, above tumor. A median of approximately 50 of the top 100 tumor clones appeared in adjacent lung, which was paired and uninvolved.

Produced via immunoSEQ multiplex PCR; TCRdb's table is partial and in-frame only. The data contain under 35,000 clones, about four fifths of them singletons. Comments on this clone: No antigen is known for it.

This CDR3 contains 16 residues. CDR1 is SGHNT and CDR2 is YYREEE in the germline V gene (reference sequence). Trimming shortened V by 4 bases and J by 5 bases, and 21 bases separated the two germline ends. The specimen was peripheral blood, collected before any cancer treatment. The clonotype was recovered from a male donor aged 60 or over with stage III squamous cell lung carcinoma. The chain employs TRBV5-4 and TRBJ2-5; tentatively, D is TRBD1 or TRBD2 (5 bases each). The CDR3 region has the DNA TGTGCCAGCAGCGCAGGAACCGGGACGAGGAGGGAGACCCAGTACTTC. Protein sequence: CASSAGTGTRRETQYF. Using reference TRBV5-4 and TRBJ2-5 for the parts outside the CDR3, the full variable domain is ETGVTQSPTHLIKTRGQQVTLRCSSQSGHNTVSWYQQALGQGPQFIFQYYREEENGRGNFPPRFSGLQFPNYSSELNVNALELDDSALYLCASSAGTGTRRETQYFGPGTRLLVL.